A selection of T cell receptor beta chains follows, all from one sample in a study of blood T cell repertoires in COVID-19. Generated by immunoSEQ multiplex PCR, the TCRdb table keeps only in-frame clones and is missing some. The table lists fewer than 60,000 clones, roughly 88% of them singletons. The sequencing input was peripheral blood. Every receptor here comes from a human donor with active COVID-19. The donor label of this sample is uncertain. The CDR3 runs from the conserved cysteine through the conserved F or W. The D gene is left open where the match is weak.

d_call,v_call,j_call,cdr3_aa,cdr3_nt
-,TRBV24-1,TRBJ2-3,CATRGSTDTQYF,TGTGCCACCCGGGGAAGCACAGATACGCAGTATTTT
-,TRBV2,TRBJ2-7,CASRTPGDRGLSEQYF,TGTGCCAGCAGGACCCCGGGTGATCGAGGTCTTTCCGAGCAGTACTTC
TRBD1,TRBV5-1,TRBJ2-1,CASSSDRVSEQFF,TGCGCCAGCAGCTCGGACAGGGTCAGTGAGCAGTTCTTC
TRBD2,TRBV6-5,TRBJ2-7,CASGIAGAYEQYF,TGTGCCAGCGGAATAGCGGGGGCCTACGAGCAGTACTTC
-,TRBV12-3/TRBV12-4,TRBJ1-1,CASSFSGDTEAFF,TGTGCCAGCAGTTTCTCAGGGGACACTGAAGCTTTCTTT
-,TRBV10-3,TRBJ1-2,CAISGAETNYGYTF,TGTGCCATCAGTGGGGCAGAAACTAACTATGGCTACACCTTC
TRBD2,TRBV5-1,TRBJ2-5,CASSSGLGPFQETQYF,TGCGCCAGCAGCTCGGGACTAGGGCCCTTCCAAGAGACCCAGTACTTC
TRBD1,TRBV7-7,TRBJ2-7,CASSLGTGEPYEQYF,TGTGCTAGCAGCTTAGGGACAGGGGAACCCTACGAGCAGTACTTC
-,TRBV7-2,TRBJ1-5,CASSLWVGISNQPQHF,TGTGCCAGCAGCTTATGGGTCGGGATTAGCAATCAGCCCCAGCATTTT
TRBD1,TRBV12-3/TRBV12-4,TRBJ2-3,CASNRDRADTQYF,TGTGCCAGCAACAGAGACAGGGCTGATACGCAGTATTTT
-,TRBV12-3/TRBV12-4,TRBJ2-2,CASSLRGTGELFF,TGTGCCAGCAGTTTAAGGGGAACCGGGGAGCTGTTTTTT
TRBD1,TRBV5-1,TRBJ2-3,CASSPGQASTDTQYF,TGCGCCAGCAGCCCGGGACAGGCTAGCACAGATACGCAGTATTTT
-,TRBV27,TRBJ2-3,CASSLWERADTQYF,TGTGCCAGCAGTTTATGGGAGCGCGCAGATACGCAGTATTTT